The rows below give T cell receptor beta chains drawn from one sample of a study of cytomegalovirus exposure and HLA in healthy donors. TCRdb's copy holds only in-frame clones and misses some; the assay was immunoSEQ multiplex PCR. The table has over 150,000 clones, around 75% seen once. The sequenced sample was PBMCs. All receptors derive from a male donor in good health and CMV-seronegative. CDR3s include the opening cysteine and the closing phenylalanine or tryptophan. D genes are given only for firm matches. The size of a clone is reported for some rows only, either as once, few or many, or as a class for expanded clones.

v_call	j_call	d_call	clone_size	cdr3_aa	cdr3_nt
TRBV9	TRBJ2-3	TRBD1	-	CASSPGQAYSVDTQYF	TGTGCCAGCAGCCCGGGACAGGCTTACTCAGTAGATACGCAGTATTTT
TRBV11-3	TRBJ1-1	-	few	CASSLAWNTEAFF	TGTGCCAGCAGCTTAGCTTGGAACACTGAAGCTTTCTTT
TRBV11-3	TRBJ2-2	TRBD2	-	CASSFEAAAGGAGELFF	TGTGCCAGCAGCTTCGAGGCGGCGGCGGGAGGTGCCGGGGAGCTGTTTTTT
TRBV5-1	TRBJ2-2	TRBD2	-	CASRSGTFPFPGELFF	TGCGCCAGCAGGAGCGGGACCTTTCCGTTTCCCGGGGAGCTGTTTTTT
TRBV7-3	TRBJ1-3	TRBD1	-	CASQGGSGNTIYF	TGTGCCAGCCAGGGGGGCTCTGGAAACACCATATATTTT
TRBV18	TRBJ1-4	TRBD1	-	CASSPRQGGATNEKLFF	TGTGCCAGCTCACCGAGACAGGGGGGAGCAACTAATGAAAAACTGTTTTTT
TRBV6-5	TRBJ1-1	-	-	CASSYFQNTEAFF	TGTGCCAGCAGTTACTTCCAGAACACTGAAGCTTTCTTT
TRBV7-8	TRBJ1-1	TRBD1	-	CASSLTPGGAGTEAFF	TGTGCCAGCAGCCTCACCCCAGGGGGCGCAGGCACTGAAGCTTTCTTT
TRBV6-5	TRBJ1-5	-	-	CASSYSGRAGQPQHF	TGTGCCAGCAGTTACTCGGGGAGGGCCGGTCAGCCCCAGCATTTT
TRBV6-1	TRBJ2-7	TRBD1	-	CASSQAGGMEQYF	TGTGCCAGCAGTCAAGCAGGGGGCATGGAGCAGTACTTC
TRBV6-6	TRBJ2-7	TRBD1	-	CASSYGTGGYEQYF	TGTGCCAGCAGTTACGGGACAGGGGGCTACGAGCAGTACTTC
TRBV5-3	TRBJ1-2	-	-	CARAGRYYGYTF	TGTGCCAGAGCGGGACGGTATTATGGCTACACCTTC
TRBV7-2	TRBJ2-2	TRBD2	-	CASSLYLGTSNTGELFF	TGTGCCAGCAGCTTATACCTGGGGACTAGTAACACCGGGGAGCTGTTTTTT
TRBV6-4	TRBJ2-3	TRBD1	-	CASSPQGVHTDTQYF	TGTGCCAGCAGTCCCCAGGGGGTCCACACAGATACGCAGTATTTT
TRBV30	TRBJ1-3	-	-	CAWGGWGNTIYF	TGTGCCTGGGGGGGCTGGGGAAACACCATATATTTT
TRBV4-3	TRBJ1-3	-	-	CASSHPGVGSGNTIYF	TGCGCCAGCAGCCACCCAGGGGTCGGGTCTGGAAACACCATATATTTT
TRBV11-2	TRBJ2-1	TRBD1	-	CASSPGQGREQFF	TGTGCCAGCAGCCCCGGACAGGGCCGTGAGCAGTTCTTC
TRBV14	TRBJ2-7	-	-	CASSPKEGYYEQYF	TGTGCCAGCAGCCCAAAGGAGGGGTATTACGAGCAGTACTTC
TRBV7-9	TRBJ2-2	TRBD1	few	CASSLEGQINTGELFF	TGTGCCAGCAGCTTAGAGGGACAGATAAACACCGGGGAGCTGTTTTTT
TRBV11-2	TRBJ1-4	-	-	CASSPRRGNEKLFF	TGTGCCAGCAGCCCGCGGCGGGGGAATGAAAAACTGTTTTTT
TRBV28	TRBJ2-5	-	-	CASSSPGGQETQYF	TGTGCCAGCAGTTCGCCCGGGGGTCAAGAGACCCAGTACTTC
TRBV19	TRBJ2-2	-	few	CASSIAGAFGELFF	TGTGCCAGTAGTATAGCGGGAGCGTTCGGGGAGCTGTTTTTT
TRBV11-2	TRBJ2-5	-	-	CASSLVSGEGGTQYF	TGTGCCAGCAGCTTAGTTAGCGGAGAGGGAGGGACCCAGTACTTC
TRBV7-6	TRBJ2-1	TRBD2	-	CASSLARSSGTRSYNEQFF	TGTGCCAGCAGCTTAGCGCGAAGTAGCGGGACCCGCTCCTACAATGAGCAGTTCTTC
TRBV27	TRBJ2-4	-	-	CASSTGAKNIQYF	TGTGCCAGCTCAACAGGAGCCAAAAACATTCAGTACTTC
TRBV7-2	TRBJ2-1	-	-	CASSLGHQRMGNEQFF	TGTGCCAGCAGCTTAGGGCATCAGCGGATGGGCAATGAGCAGTTCTTC
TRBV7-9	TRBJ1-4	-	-	CASSRTGGANEKLFF	TGTGCCAGCAGCAGGACGGGGGGTGCTAATGAAAAACTGTTTTTT
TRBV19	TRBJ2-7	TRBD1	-	CASSIPGQGPYEQYF	TGTGCCAGTAGTATACCGGGACAGGGACCCTACGAGCAGTACTTC
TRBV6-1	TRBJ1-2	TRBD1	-	CASSESGTGLYGYTF	TGTGCCAGCAGTGAATCCGGGACAGGGTTGTATGGCTACACCTTC
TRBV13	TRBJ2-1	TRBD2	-	CASSTTSGRSYNEQFF	TGTGCCAGCAGCACCACTAGCGGCCGGTCTTACAATGAGCAGTTCTTC
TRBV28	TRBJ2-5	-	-	CASRSLETQYF	TGTGCCAGCAGATCCTTGGAGACCCAGTACTTC
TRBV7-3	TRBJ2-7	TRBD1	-	CASSSTGITYEQYF	TGTGCCAGCAGCTCGACAGGGATTACCTACGAGCAGTACTTC